A selection of T cell receptor beta chains follows, all from one sample in a study of T cell changes during pregnancy in multiple sclerosis. TCRdb's copy holds only in-frame clones and misses some; the assay was immunoSEQ multiplex PCR. The data show 40,000 to 50,000 clones, with about 94% seen just once and almost 4.5% held by the top ten. Sequences were derived from CD8+ T cells from peripheral blood mononuclear cells, sampled in the first trimester of pregnancy. The receptors were sampled from a female donor with multiple sclerosis, enrolled in a pregnancy study. Both conserved end residues are part of each CDR3. D genes are given only for firm matches. Size values are once, few and many counts, or a class for expanded clones, and some rows have none.

CDR3 DNA,CDR3 protein,J gene,clone size,V gene,D gene
TGTGCCAGCAGTATCGGCCCAGCGGGTTACAATGAGCAGTTCTTC,CASSIGPAGYNEQFF,TRBJ2-1,-,TRBV27,-
TGTGCCAGCAGCAAAGCGGTTGCGGAGTCCCACGAGCAGTACTTC,CASSKAVAESHEQYF,TRBJ2-7,-,TRBV21-1,-
TGTGCCAGCAGGATACCCGGGAGGTTGAATGAGCAGTTCTTC,CASRIPGRLNEQFF,TRBJ2-1,-,TRBV27,TRBD2
TGTGCCAGCAGTCAACGGGGGTTTGAGCAGTACTTC,CASSQRGFEQYF,TRBJ2-7,-,TRBV27,-
TGCGCCAGCAGCCAAGATACGGGGGTAGTACCCTACGAGCAGTACTTC,CASSQDTGVVPYEQYF,TRBJ2-7,-,TRBV4-1,-
TGTGCCAGCAAAGAAACAGGGGGCTACGAGCAGTACTTC,CASKETGGYEQYF,TRBJ2-7,-,TRBV19,TRBD1
TGTGCCAGTAGTTGGGGACACGGGAGCAATCAGCCCCAGCATTTT,CASSWGHGSNQPQHF,TRBJ1-5,-,TRBV19,-
TGTGCCAGCAGCGCTCCCCTGCAGACAGCCGCGAACACCGGGGAGCTGTTTTTT,CASSAPLQTAANTGELFF,TRBJ2-2,-,TRBV9,-
TGTGCCAGCAGTTACTCGAGTACAGGTTCCTACGAGCAGTACTTC,CASSYSSTGSYEQYF,TRBJ2-7,-,TRBV6-5,-
TGTGCCAGCAGTGACGACAGGGGGCTTTTCTATGGCTACACCTTC,CASSDDRGLFYGYTF,TRBJ1-2,-,TRBV27,TRBD1
TGTGCCAGCAGTGACGAAGTAGCTAGCAATGAGCAGTTCTTC,CASSDEVASNEQFF,TRBJ2-1,-,TRBV6-4,-
TGTGCCAGCAGCTTGGCCGTGACAGGGGGCGAGCAGTACTTC,CASSLAVTGGEQYF,TRBJ2-7,-,TRBV5-4,TRBD1
TGTGCCAGCAGCTATTACCGGACGAATCCCTCGGATAGCGGGAGTAAAGATACGCAGTATTTT,CASSYYRTNPSDSGSKDTQYF,TRBJ2-3,-,TRBV9,TRBD2
TGTGCCAGCAGCGTAGGAGGAGGGGCAAGTCAGCCCCAGCATTTT,CASSVGGGASQPQHF,TRBJ1-5,-,TRBV9,-
TGTGCCATCAGTGGAAGGGACAGGGGTAGCACAGATACGCAGTATTTT,CAISGRDRGSTDTQYF,TRBJ2-3,-,TRBV10-3,TRBD1
TGTGCCAGCAGCTTCGGACAGATATACAATGAGCAGTTCTTC,CASSFGQIYNEQFF,TRBJ2-1,-,TRBV7-2,-
TGTGTCAGAAGCTGGGCAAAAGCAGGAGGGGTCACTGGAAACACCATATATTTT,CVRSWAKAGGVTGNTIYF,TRBJ1-3,-,TRBV7-5,-
TGTGCCAGCAGCCTACTACTTGCGGGGGGGAAACCTAGCACAGATACGCAGTATTTT,CASSLLLAGGKPSTDTQYF,TRBJ2-3,-,TRBV7-2,TRBD2
TGTGCCAGCAGCGCCGGACAGGGGATAGTTAATGAGCAGTTCTTC,CASSAGQGIVNEQFF,TRBJ2-1,-,TRBV7-9,TRBD1
TGCGCCAGCAGCCAAGAAGGTCCCGACAGTTATATGAACACTGAAGCTTTCTTT,CASSQEGPDSYMNTEAFF,TRBJ1-1,-,TRBV4-3,-
TGTGCCAGCTCACCACCCAACTCTGGGGCCAACGTCCTGACTTTC,CASSPPNSGANVLTF,TRBJ2-6,-,TRBV18,-
TGTGCCAGCAGTTTATGGGGGGGCCAAGAGACCCAGTACTTC,CASSLWGGQETQYF,TRBJ2-5,-,TRBV27,TRBD2
TGTGCCAGCAGCTCAGAATTATCAGGCGCCTATGGCTACACCTTC,CASSSELSGAYGYTF,TRBJ1-2,-,TRBV7-6,-
TGTGCCAGCAGCTCCGGGACAGGGGGTCGAGCTTTCTTT,CASSSGTGGRAFF,TRBJ1-1,-,TRBV5-6,TRBD1
TGTGCCAGCAGCCAAGAGACTAGAGCCTACAATGAGCAGTTCTTC,CASSQETRAYNEQFF,TRBJ2-1,once,TRBV4-2,-
TGTGCTAGTGGTTTGGTAAGGGGCCTGAATTCCTACGAGCAGTACTTC,CASGLVRGLNSYEQYF,TRBJ2-7,-,TRBV12-5,-
TGTGCCAGCAGCCAGCCCTTCCTCCGGGACAGGGAAGAGGACATTCAGTACTTC,CASSQPFLRDREEDIQYF,TRBJ2-4,once,TRBV4-2,TRBD1
TGTGCCAGCAGTTTAGCGGGGACTGTATACGAGCAGTACTTC,CASSLAGTVYEQYF,TRBJ2-7,once,TRBV28,-
TGCGCCAGCAGCCCGGGACAGGGAGGCACTGAAGCTTTCTTT,CASSPGQGGTEAFF,TRBJ1-1,-,TRBV5-1,TRBD1
TGTGCCAGCAGCTTAAATGGGGGTCGGGGGTTGAACACTGAAGCTTTCTTT,CASSLNGGRGLNTEAFF,TRBJ1-1,-,TRBV7-3,-
TGTGCCAGCAGGCTACAGAGCGGCCAAGAGACCCAGTACTTC,CASRLQSGQETQYF,TRBJ2-5,-,TRBV27,-
TGTGCCAGCGGACTGGGGATCAGCTACGAGCAGTACTTC,CASGLGISYEQYF,TRBJ2-7,-,TRBV6-5,-
TGTGCCAGCACCGAAGACAACTCTGGAAACACCATATATTTT,CASTEDNSGNTIYF,TRBJ1-3,-,TRBV6-5,-
TGCGCCAGCACCGCCGAGGGCAGCGGGGCGGCGGATACGCAGTATTTT,CASTAEGSGAADTQYF,TRBJ2-3,-,TRBV5-1,TRBD2
TGTGCCAGTAGTTTCCGCTCGGGCGAGCAGTACTTC,CASSFRSGEQYF,TRBJ2-7,once,TRBV19,-
TGTGCCAGCAGCCAGGTTACAGGGTTAGTCCAAGAGACCCAGTACTTC,CASSQVTGLVQETQYF,TRBJ2-5,-,TRBV14,-
TGTGCCAGCATTAAGGGGAACTATGGCTACACCTTC,CASIKGNYGYTF,TRBJ1-2,-,TRBV2,-
TGTGCCAGCAGCTTAGCCTTGGGGCAGAACACTGAAGCTTTCTTT,CASSLALGQNTEAFF,TRBJ1-1,-,TRBV7-6,-
TGCGCCAGCAGTGAGTCACGCACAGGGGGTTCCAATCAGCCCCAGCATTTT,CASSESRTGGSNQPQHF,TRBJ1-5,-,TRBV10-2,TRBD1
TGTGCCAGCAGAGTGACAGGAACTTACGAGCAGTACTTC,CASRVTGTYEQYF,TRBJ2-7,-,TRBV27,-
TGTGCCAGCCAATTCGGGAGCGGACCATACAATGAGCAGTTCTTC,CASQFGSGPYNEQFF,TRBJ2-1,-,TRBV27,-
TGTGCCAGTAGTATGGGAGGGTACGGAAACACCATATATTTT,CASSMGGYGNTIYF,TRBJ1-3,-,TRBV19,-
TGTGCCAGCCAAATTAACACTGAAGCTTTCTTT,CASQINTEAFF,TRBJ1-1,-,TRBV7-9,-
TGTGCCAGCTCCCAGCGGGAATACGAGCAGTACTTC,CASSQREYEQYF,TRBJ2-7,-,TRBV18,TRBD2
TGTGCCAGCAGGCGGGGAAGCACTGAAGCTTTCTTT,CASRRGSTEAFF,TRBJ1-1,-,TRBV5-4,-
TGTGCCGGCAACTTATTTGGGGCCCACGAGCAGTACTTC,CAGNLFGAHEQYF,TRBJ2-7,-,TRBV2,-
TGTGCCAGCAGCTTACCAGACCGCCGGGGGGCCTGGGAGACCCAGTACTTC,CASSLPDRRGAWETQYF,TRBJ2-5,-,TRBV7-9,-
TGCGCCAGCAGCCACCCGGGACTGCATTATGGCTACACCTTC,CASSHPGLHYGYTF,TRBJ1-2,-,TRBV4-1,-
TGCGCCAGCAGCTCAGGACAGGGTGCTGATACGCAGTATTTT,CASSSGQGADTQYF,TRBJ2-3,-,TRBV5-1,TRBD1
TGTGCCAGCAGTCAATGGACTAGCGGGGCTTACAATGAGCAGTTCTTC,CASSQWTSGAYNEQFF,TRBJ2-1,-,TRBV6-6,TRBD2
TGTGCCAGCAGCTTAGTGGGACGGGACAGATCCTACAATGAGCAGTTCTTC,CASSLVGRDRSYNEQFF,TRBJ2-1,-,TRBV7-6,TRBD1
TGTGCCAGTAAACAGGGGGCCGCCGGTTACGAGCAGTACTTC,CASKQGAAGYEQYF,TRBJ2-7,-,TRBV27,TRBD1
TGTGCCAGCAGTGAATGGACAGGGGGGAACTATGGCTACACCTTC,CASSEWTGGNYGYTF,TRBJ1-2,-,TRBV6-1,TRBD1
TGTGCCAGCAGTGTAGCACAGGGGGGCGGGACTAGCGATGAGCAGTTCTTC,CASSVAQGGGTSDEQFF,TRBJ2-1,-,TRBV2,TRBD2
TGTGCCAGTAGTCCCATAGAGGGTAACTATGGCTACACCTTC,CASSPIEGNYGYTF,TRBJ1-2,-,TRBV19,-
TGTGCCACGGCCTCAGGTTACAATGAGCAGTTCTTC,CATASGYNEQFF,TRBJ2-1,-,TRBV5-4,-
TGTGCCAGCAGCCAAGATTTTACAGGAAACTATGGCTACACCTTC,CASSQDFTGNYGYTF,TRBJ1-2,-,TRBV4-2,-
TGTGCCAGCAGACCCAACAGTTACTACGAGCAGTACTTC,CASRPNSYYEQYF,TRBJ2-7,-,TRBV5-5,-
TGTGCCAGCAGCCCAAACTTAGGGGCTGAAGCTTTCTTT,CASSPNLGAEAFF,TRBJ1-1,-,TRBV2,-